Listed below are T cell receptor beta chains from one sample, sequenced in a study of human T cells and chemical hapten exposure. TCRdb ran MiXCR on the RACE reads and lists one entry per CDR3 protein. Altogether about 120,000 distinct CDR3 sequences are present, 13% being singletons, with the ten largest covering about 3%. This specimen was whole blood, taken in connection with sensitization to the hapten diphenylcyclopropenone (DPC). The receptors come from a woman aged 18-29 years with alopecia areata. Some clones in this sample may be carry-over from other donors' samples. CDR3s include the opening cysteine and the closing phenylalanine or tryptophan. D genes are given only for firm matches. Part of the rows lack a size; the others show once, few, many or a class for expanded clones.

CDR3 protein: CASSRARATNEKLFF
CDR3 DNA: TGTGCCAGCAGCCGGGCGCGAGCAACTAATGAAAAACTGTTTTTT
J gene: TRBJ1-4
clone size: many
D gene: -
V gene: TRBV14

CDR3 protein: CSASRTGGEAFF
CDR3 DNA: TGCAGTGCTAGCCGGACAGGGGGCGAAGCTTTCTTT
J gene: TRBJ1-1
clone size: -
D gene: TRBD1
V gene: TRBV20-1

CDR3 protein: CSARDYEQFF
CDR3 DNA: TGCAGTGCTAGAGATTATGAGCAGTTCTTC
J gene: TRBJ2-1
clone size: -
D gene: -
V gene: TRBV20-1

CDR3 protein: CASSVAARRNEQFF
CDR3 DNA: TGTGCCAGCAGCGTAGCGGCCAGAAGGAATGAGCAGTTCTTC
J gene: TRBJ2-1
clone size: -
D gene: -
V gene: TRBV9

CDR3 protein: CASSIGLAGELFF
CDR3 DNA: TGTGCCAGTAGTATAGGGCTGGCCGGGGAGCTGTTTTTT
J gene: TRBJ2-2
clone size: -
D gene: -
V gene: TRBV19

CDR3 protein: CASTIQGADTQYF
CDR3 DNA: TGTGCCAGCACCATCCAGGGGGCAGATACGCAGTATTTT
J gene: TRBJ2-3
clone size: few
D gene: TRBD1
V gene: TRBV28

CDR3 protein: CSVGKGVDTEASF
CDR3 DNA: TGCAGCGTTGGAAAGGGGGTGGACACTGAAGCTTCCTTT
J gene: TRBJ1-1
clone size: -
D gene: -
V gene: TRBV29-1

CDR3 protein: CASRRTGAYTDTQYF
CDR3 DNA: TGCGCCAGCAGACGGACAGGGGCCTACACAGATACGCAGTATTTT
J gene: TRBJ2-3
clone size: few
D gene: TRBD1
V gene: TRBV5-1

CDR3 protein: CASSQLAGYLAGELFF
CDR3 DNA: TGTGCCAGCAGCCAGCTGGCGGGCTACCTAGCCGGGGAGCTGTTTTTT
J gene: TRBJ2-2
clone size: -
D gene: -
V gene: TRBV3-1

CDR3 protein: CASSRSTQWYF
CDR3 DNA: TGTGCCAGCAGCCGGAGTACGCAGTGGTATTTT
J gene: TRBJ2-3
clone size: few
D gene: -
V gene: TRBV25-1

CDR3 protein: CASSPKNDRRTNTIYF
CDR3 DNA: TGTGCCAGCTCACCAAAGAACGACAGGCGGACGAACACCATATATTTT
J gene: TRBJ1-3
clone size: -
D gene: -
V gene: TRBV18

CDR3 protein: CASSSRGRVPLHF
CDR3 DNA: TGTGCCAGCAGCTCAAGGGGTAGAGTCCCCCTCCACTTT
J gene: TRBJ1-6
clone size: many
D gene: -
V gene: TRBV14

CDR3 protein: CASSPGSGRTGELFF
CDR3 DNA: TGTGCCAGCAGCCCAGGAAGCGGTCGGACCGGGGAGCTGTTTTTT
J gene: TRBJ2-2
clone size: -
D gene: -
V gene: TRBV7-9

CDR3 protein: CASSEGSDPDSNQPQHF
CDR3 DNA: TGTGCCAGCAGCGAGGGATCCGATCCGGATAGCAATCAGCCCCAGCATTTT
J gene: TRBJ1-5
clone size: many
D gene: -
V gene: TRBV9

CDR3 protein: CASSEGQGSEQYF
CDR3 DNA: TGTGCCAGCAGCGAGGGACAGGGATCCGAGCAGTACTTC
J gene: TRBJ2-7
clone size: many
D gene: TRBD1
V gene: TRBV9

CDR3 protein: CASSLTGSVGTQYF
CDR3 DNA: TGCGCCAGCAGCCTTACAGGGTCGGTCGGGACCCAGTACTTC
J gene: TRBJ2-5
clone size: -
D gene: -
V gene: TRBV4-3

CDR3 protein: CSARNRDRGRPIYGYTF
CDR3 DNA: TGCAGTGCTAGAAACCGGGACAGGGGGCGTCCCATCTATGGCTACACCTTC
J gene: TRBJ1-2
clone size: -
D gene: TRBD1
V gene: TRBV20-1

CDR3 protein: CATSRELGFDKNIQYF
CDR3 DNA: TGTGCCACCAGCAGAGAATTGGGGTTTGACAAAAACATTCAGTACTTC
J gene: TRBJ2-4
clone size: -
D gene: -
V gene: TRBV15